A selection of T cell receptor beta chains follows, all from one sample in a study of blood T cell repertoires in COVID-19. Produced via immunoSEQ multiplex PCR; TCRdb's table is partial and in-frame only. The sample has around 230,000 clones; more than 80% are singletons. Sequencing was performed on peripheral blood. The receptors were sampled from a man aged 30 to 45 who had recovered from COVID-19. Each CDR3 is given with its conserved first and last residue. A D gene is named only where the DNA matches it firmly. Only some rows state a clone size, as once, few, many or a class for expanded clones.

j_call: TRBJ1-3; v_call: TRBV19; clone_size: once; d_call: NA; cdr3_nt: TGTGCCAGTACCCGGGAAGGTGGAAACACCATATATTTT; cdr3_aa: CASTREGGNTIYF
j_call: TRBJ2-1; v_call: TRBV7-6; clone_size: NA; d_call: TRBD2; cdr3_nt: TGTGCCAGCAGCGCACTCTTGAGCGGGGGCCTCCCCTCCTACAATGAGCAGTTCTTC; cdr3_aa: CASSALLSGGLPSYNEQFF
j_call: TRBJ2-1; v_call: TRBV28; clone_size: NA; d_call: TRBD2; cdr3_nt: TGTGCCAGCATCTCAGCGGCTAGCGGATCCTACAATGAGCAGTTCTTC; cdr3_aa: CASISAASGSYNEQFF
j_call: TRBJ2-5; v_call: TRBV19; clone_size: once; d_call: TRBD1; cdr3_nt: TGTGCCAGTAGTAGGACAGGGGAAGAGACCCAGTACTTC; cdr3_aa: CASSRTGEETQYF
j_call: TRBJ1-1; v_call: TRBV3-1/TRBV3-2; clone_size: NA; d_call: TRBD1; cdr3_nt: TGTGCCAGCAGCCTGGGACAGGGATACACTGAAGCTTTCTTT; cdr3_aa: CASSLGQGYTEAFF
j_call: TRBJ1-2; v_call: TRBV15; clone_size: NA; d_call: TRBD1; cdr3_nt: TGTGCCACCAGCCCCGCTGAGACAGGGGCCCAAGCGTACGGCTACACCTTC; cdr3_aa: CATSPAETGAQAYGYTF
j_call: TRBJ1-1; v_call: TRBV6-6; clone_size: NA; d_call: TRBD1; cdr3_nt: TGTGCCAGCAGTCCACAGACAGGGGCGAACACTGAAGCTTTCTTT; cdr3_aa: CASSPQTGANTEAFF
j_call: TRBJ1-5; v_call: TRBV19; clone_size: NA; d_call: NA; cdr3_nt: TGTGCCACCCGGGAGTTTGGCGCCGGCAATCAGCCCCAGCATTTT; cdr3_aa: CATREFGAGNQPQHF
j_call: TRBJ1-2; v_call: TRBV19; clone_size: NA; d_call: NA; cdr3_nt: TGTGCCAGTAGTATAGCTGGTTGGGCGGGCAGCCTCATTTCCGGCTACACCTTC; cdr3_aa: CASSIAGWAGSLISGYTF
j_call: TRBJ1-1; v_call: TRBV5-1; clone_size: NA; d_call: NA; cdr3_nt: TGCGCCAGCAGCTTACCCAACAGGGCAACTGAAGCTTTCTTT; cdr3_aa: CASSLPNRATEAFF
j_call: TRBJ2-3; v_call: TRBV7-8; clone_size: NA; d_call: TRBD2; cdr3_nt: TGTGCCAGCAGCTCAGGACTAGCGGGACTCCCCTTTTATAGCACAGATACGCAGTATTTT; cdr3_aa: CASSSGLAGLPFYSTDTQYF
j_call: TRBJ2-1; v_call: TRBV23-1; clone_size: NA; d_call: TRBD1; cdr3_nt: TGCGCCAGCAGCCGGGACAGCTTCTCAAGCTCCTACAATGAGCAGTTCTTC; cdr3_aa: CASSRDSFSSSYNEQFF
j_call: TRBJ2-7; v_call: TRBV5-1; clone_size: NA; d_call: TRBD2; cdr3_nt: TGCGCCAGCAGCTCCGGGGGGGGCCCCTACGAGCAGTACTTC; cdr3_aa: CASSSGGGPYEQYF
j_call: TRBJ2-2; v_call: TRBV19; clone_size: NA; d_call: TRBD1; cdr3_nt: TGTGCCAGTAGCCCATCGGGACAGGCGAACACCGGGGAGCTGTTTTTT; cdr3_aa: CASSPSGQANTGELFF
j_call: TRBJ1-6; v_call: TRBV25-1; clone_size: NA; d_call: TRBD1; cdr3_nt: TGTGCCAGCGCCTGGGACAGCACCTATAATTCACCCCTCCACTTT; cdr3_aa: CASAWDSTYNSPLHF
j_call: TRBJ2-6; v_call: TRBV30; clone_size: NA; d_call: NA; cdr3_nt: TGTGCCTGGAGTGTAGGCGGCCCCTCTGGGGCCAACGTCCTGACTTTC; cdr3_aa: CAWSVGGPSGANVLTF
j_call: TRBJ2-1; v_call: TRBV3-1/TRBV3-2; clone_size: once; d_call: TRBD1; cdr3_nt: TGTGCCAGCAGCCTGGGGTCGGGACAGGGGGCCCATGAGCAGTTCTTC; cdr3_aa: CASSLGSGQGAHEQFF
j_call: TRBJ1-2; v_call: TRBV4-1; clone_size: NA; d_call: NA; cdr3_nt: TGCGCCAGCAGCCAAGATTGGGGGCACTATGGCTACACCTTC; cdr3_aa: CASSQDWGHYGYTF
j_call: TRBJ1-2; v_call: TRBV12-3/TRBV12-4; clone_size: NA; d_call: NA; cdr3_nt: TGTGCCAGCAGTCAACAGGGATTCGGTGGCTACACCTTC; cdr3_aa: CASSQQGFGGYTF
j_call: TRBJ1-5; v_call: TRBV6-5; clone_size: NA; d_call: NA; cdr3_nt: TGTGCCAGCAGTTACTCGGGGAGTCCGCGCAATCAGCCCCAGCATTTT; cdr3_aa: CASSYSGSPRNQPQHF